Following are 23 T cell receptor beta chains from one sample sequenced in a study of blood T cell repertoires in COVID-19. This table comes from immunoSEQ multiplex PCR, and its TCRdb copy is limited to in-frame clones, with some not included. The sample consists of about 32,000 clones, about 92% of them appearing once. Sequencing was performed on peripheral blood. All receptors come from a male donor with active COVID-19.

The chain joins TRBV5-4 to TRBJ2-3, with D possibly matching TRBD1 (5 bases). The germline gives CDR1 SGHNT, CDR2 YYREEE (reference sequence). The CDR3 sequence is 15 residues long. V lost 4 bases, J lost 1 base, and 13 bases lay in between. The chain's CDR3 is CASSPDSTGTDTQYF. CDR3 coding DNA: TGTGCCAGCAGCCCCGACAGCACGGGCACAGATACGCAGTATTTT.

This chain joins TRBV6-2 or TRBV6-3 and TRBJ1-1; D might be TRBD1 (5 bases). This CDR3 has 13 residues. Germline V lookup: CDR1 MNHEY, CDR2 SVGEGT. Deletions cut 4 bases from V and 6 bases from J, with 12 bases between. CDR3 loop: CASSLSGLAEAFF. CDR3 DNA sequence: TGTGCCAGCAGTTTATCAGGGTTGGCTGAAGCTTTCTTT.

The rearrangement joins TRBV6-5 to TRBJ1-5, with 8 bases identical to TRBD1. J gave up 4 bases and V 4 bases, and 6 bases lay outside the gene matches. The germline CDR1 and CDR2 sequences are MNHEY and SVGAGI. CDR3 length: 15 residues. Here the CDR3 DNA reads TGTGCCAGCAGTTCTCGCAGGGGGCTTAATCAGCCCCAGCATTTT. Its protein product is CASSSRRGLNQPQHF.

The V call is TRBV19, the J call TRBJ2-3; 8 bases are a match to TRBD1. Germline V gives CDR1 LNHDA, CDR2 SQIVND (reference sequence). This CDR3 comprises 15 residues. After removal of 7 bases from V and 2 bases from J, the junction contained 8 bases not matched to a gene. The CDR3 reads CASKTGQAITDTQYF. DNA of the CDR3: TGTGCCAGTAAGACGGGACAGGCCATCACAGATACGCAGTATTTT.

This chain connects TRBV3-1 (or the pseudogene TRBV3-2) to TRBJ2-2, with a tentative D call TRBD1 (5 bases). The CDR3 runs 15 residues. The germline V and J ends were trimmed by 1 base and 5 bases, with 11 bases remaining between them. Germline lookup yields CDR1 LGHDT and CDR2 YNNKEL (reference sequence). The CDR3 reads CASSQARVVTGELFF. The CDR3 DNA follows: TGTGCCAGCAGCCAAGCCAGGGTAGTAACCGGGGAGCTGTTTTTT.

The chain recombines TRBV4-1 with TRBJ2-5; the match to TRBD1 covers 8 bases. The germline V gene has CDR1 MGHRA and CDR2 YSYEKL. J was trimmed by 5 bases and V by 5 bases; bases with no gene match: 7. The CDR3 length is 14 residues. In nucleotides, the CDR3 is TGCGCCAGCAGCACGACAGGGGAGCGCGAGACCCAGTACTTC. It specifies CASSTTGERETQYF.

The chain joins TRBV12-5 to TRBJ2-3; D gene ambiguous. Germline CDR1 and CDR2: LGHNT and FRNRAP. This CDR3 is 14 amino acids long. V was trimmed by 1 base and J by 6 bases, leaving 11 bases between them. CDR3 protein: CASGLDSPRDTQYF. The CDR3 nucleotides are TGTGCTAGTGGTTTGGACAGCCCCCGGGATACGCAGTATTTT.

This chain connects TRBV29-1 to TRBJ1-6; TRBD1 matches 8 bases. Germline trimming cut 5 bases from V and 5 bases from J; bases unmatched to any gene: 5. CDR1 and CDR2 from the germline V gene are SQVTM and ANQGSEA. The CDR3 loop spans 14 amino acids. The CDR3 here is CSVWGQDNNSPLHF. The CDR3 DNA is TGCAGCGTTTGGGGACAGGATAATAATTCACCCCTCCACTTT.

The rearrangement links TRBV6-5 to TRBJ1-6; D call uncertain. CDR1 is MNHEY, CDR2 SVGAGI, per germline. The V gene lost 2 bases and the J gene lost 9 bases, with 14 bases spanning the gap. The CDR3 extends over 15 amino acids. In nucleotides, the CDR3 is TGTGCCAGCAGTTACGAGGCCGGGGTGGTTTCACCCCTCCACTTT. It codes for CASSYEAGVVSPLHF.

The chain uses TRBV13 and TRBJ2-7; D might be TRBD2 (7 bases). The germline gives CDR1 PRHDT, CDR2 FYEKMQ (reference sequence). Trimming shortened V by 4 bases and J by 7 bases, and 20 bases separated the two germline ends. CDR3 length: 15 residues. The CDR3: CASSSRGEGPGEQYF. The CDR3 DNA reads as TGTGCCAGCAGCTCGAGGGGGGAGGGGCCCGGGGAGCAGTACTTC. Together with reference TRBV13 and TRBJ2-7, the CDR3 gives the full variable domain: AAGVIQSPRHLIKEKRETATLKCYPIPRHDTVYWYQQGPGQDPQFLISFYEKMQSDKGSIPDRFSAQQFSDYHSELNMSSLELGDSALYFCASSSRGEGPGEQYFGPGTRLTVT.

The sample holds one count of this clone. The chain joins TRBV18 to TRBJ1-3; 9 bases align to TRBD1. V was pared by 6 bases and J by 0 bases, with 12 bases of the junction left unmatched. Germline V gene sequence: CDR1 KGHSH, CDR2 LQKENI. The CDR3 sequence is 18 residues long. This CDR3 is CASSSSGGQGNSGNTIYF. CDR3 coding DNA: TGTGCCAGCTCGTCGTCTGGGGGACAGGGCAACTCTGGAAACACCATATATTTT.

In this sample, this clone turned up once. This chain uses TRBV7-2 with TRBJ2-7; a weak D match, TRBD1 (5 bases). The V end lost 3 bases, the J end lost 3 bases, and 15 bases lay between the germline ends. Germline V lookup: CDR1 SGHTA, CDR2 FQGNSA. This CDR3 is built from 15 residues. The CDR3 protein is CASSFGYQGFYEQYF. The CDR3 DNA sequence: TGTGCCAGCAGCTTTGGTTACCAGGGCTTCTACGAGCAGTACTTC.

In its sample, this clone was seen a few times. This chain connects TRBV7-8 to TRBJ1-3, with TRBD1 matching over 8 bases. The CDR3 runs to 14 residues. Germline trimming cut 4 bases from V and 3 bases from J; bases unmatched to any gene: 2. From germline, CDR1 is SGHVS and CDR2 FQNEAQ. CDR3 sequence reads: CASSSTGVGNTIYF. The CDR3 DNA is TGTGCCAGCAGCTCGACAGGGGTTGGAAACACCATATATTTT.

The V call is TRBV12-5, the J call TRBJ1-2, with 7 nucleotides matching TRBD1. The V gene end was trimmed by 4 bases and the J gene end by 4 bases; junction bases not matched to a gene: 6. The CDR3 runs to 14 residues. Germline CDR1 LGHNT, CDR2 FRNRAP. CDR3 protein: CASGSSDRPYGYTF. CDR3 bases: TGTGCTAGTGGTTCCTCGGACAGGCCCTATGGCTACACCTTC.

This clone has just one count. The chain has TRBV6-5 and TRBJ2-2; weak D call: TRBD1 (5 bases). This CDR3 is built from 15 residues. CDR1 is MNHEY, CDR2 SVGAGI, per germline. V was pared by 6 bases and J by 2 bases, with 13 bases between. The CDR3, as DNA: TGTGCCAGCAGGGTGACAGCGCTAAACACCGGGGAGCTGTTTTTT. Its translation is CASRVTALNTGELFF.

This clone was picked up a small number of times. This rearrangement joins TRBV7-2 to TRBJ1-2, with 10 bases fitting TRBD1. Germline trimming cut 3 bases from V and 4 bases from J; bases unmatched to any gene: 5. This CDR3 is built from 15 residues. Germline lookup yields CDR1 SGHTA and CDR2 FQGNSA. The CDR3 region has the DNA TGTGCCAGCAGCTTTACCGGGACAGGGGCCTATGGCTACACCTTC. Amino acids: CASSFTGTGAYGYTF.

This rearrangement joins TRBV5-5 to TRBJ1-5; 8 bases are a match to TRBD1. Germline V CDR1 and CDR2: SGHKS, YYEKEE (reference sequence). The CDR3 contains 16 residues. V lost 4 bases, J lost 0 bases, and 6 bases stayed unmatched. The CDR3 DNA follows: TGTGCCAGCAGCCTGAGGACAGGGACTAGCAATCAGCCCCAGCATTTT. As protein: CASSLRTGTSNQPQHF.

The rearrangement links TRBV7-3 to TRBJ1-6; unclear D gene. Germline V gene lookup returns CDR1 SGHTA and CDR2 FQGTGA. The V and J ends lost 2 bases and 8 bases respectively, with 7 bases between them. There are 13 residues in the CDR3. The CDR3 here is CASSLDKDSPLHF. The CDR3 nucleotides are TGTGCCAGCAGCTTAGACAAGGATTCACCCCTCCACTTT. The complete variable domain, with remaining parts taken from reference TRBV7-3 and TRBJ1-6, reads GAGVSQTPSNKVTEKGKYVELRCDPISGHTALYWYRQSLGQGPEFLIYFQGTGAADDSGLPNDRFFAVRPEGSVSTLKIQRTERGDSAVYLCASSLDKDSPLHFGNGTRLTVT.

This clone was seen only once. The rearrangement links TRBV10-2 to TRBJ1-2; 8 bases match TRBD1. Germline V gene lookup returns CDR1 WSHSY and CDR2 SAAADI. The junction had 9 bases not matched to a gene; V was cut back by 5 bases and J by 4 bases. The CDR3 has 15 residues. The CDR3 protein is CASSWDQGASYGYTF. The CDR3 nucleotides are TGCGCCAGCAGTTGGGACCAGGGGGCCAGCTATGGCTACACCTTC.

The CDR3 loop is CASRRQGDTEAFF. The CDR3 coding sequence is TGTGCCAGCAGACGACAGGGGGACACTGAAGCTTTCTTT. The J gene is TRBJ1-1, the V gene TRBV6-5; 9 bases are shared with TRBD1. Germline CDR1 is MNHEY and CDR2 is SVGAGI. This CDR3 is 13 amino acids long. V was pared by 6 bases and J by 3 bases, with 2 bases of the junction left unmatched.

J is TRBJ2-2 and V is TRBV10-1, with a weak D call TRBD1 (6 bases). The germline V gene encodes CDR1 WNHNN and CDR2 SYGVQD (reference sequence). V lost 9 bases to trimming and J lost 0 bases, with 17 bases between them. This CDR3 region has 16 residues. This CDR3 is CASSRGGNSNTGELFF. CDR3 nucleotide sequence: TGCGCCAGTTCCCGAGGGGGAAACTCGAACACCGGGGAGCTGTTTTTT.

The chain combines TRBV19 with TRBJ2-7; 8 bases line up with TRBD2. This CDR3 comprises 16 residues. The germline gives CDR1 LNHDA, CDR2 SQIVND (reference sequence). With V trimmed by 5 bases and J by 5 bases, 14 bases remained unmatched. In nucleotides, the CDR3 is TGTGCCAGTAGTGTCCGCGGGGGGCCTTTCCAGGACGAGCAGTACTTC. Encoded protein: CASSVRGGPFQDEQYF.

The V call is TRBV18, the J call TRBJ1-5; D may be TRBD1 (5 bases). Germline CDR1 reads KGHSH; CDR2 reads LQKENI. This CDR3 comprises 15 residues. The ends were cut back, 3 bases at V and 6 bases at J, with 15 bases in the middle. DNA of the CDR3: TGTGCCAGCTCACCGCCCGGGGGAGCAGTTCAGCCCCAGCATTTT. It is translated as CASSPPGGAVQPQHF.